In its sample, the clone carrying this TCR beta chain was seen a few times. Its matching antigen is unknown. MiXCR, applied by TCRdb to the 5' RACE reads, yields one record per CDR3 protein. The sample lists fewer than 400,000 distinct CDR3 sequences; 13% were seen once. This sample stems from a study of T-cell memory formation after mild COVID-19. In the study overall: Largely, TCR clusters stayed within a single donor. Findings and caveats of the study: Clones that contracted from day 15 to 85 had balanced CD4/CD8; later expanders were CD4+ biased. Day 37-peaking second-wave clones had unconfirmed SARS-CoV-2 specificity. The appearance of some responding clones in pre-infection memory suggested that cross-reactive memory joined.

V lost 6 bases, J lost 0 bases, and 6 bases lay in between. CDR1 and CDR2 (germline): MNHEY, SVGEGT. This CDR3 comprises 13 residues. What was sequenced was PBMCs or a T cell subset sorted from them (not recorded which). V and J are TRBV6-2 or TRBV6-3 and TRBJ2-4; D is unresolved. This receptor was obtained from a man younger than 35 who had mild COVID-19 (a few samples of this study predate the infection). Cell type and time point are not known. This chain's CDR3 is CASSLEAKNIQYF. The DNA for the CDR3 is TGTGCCAGCAGCTTAGAAGCCAAAAACATTCAGTACTTC.